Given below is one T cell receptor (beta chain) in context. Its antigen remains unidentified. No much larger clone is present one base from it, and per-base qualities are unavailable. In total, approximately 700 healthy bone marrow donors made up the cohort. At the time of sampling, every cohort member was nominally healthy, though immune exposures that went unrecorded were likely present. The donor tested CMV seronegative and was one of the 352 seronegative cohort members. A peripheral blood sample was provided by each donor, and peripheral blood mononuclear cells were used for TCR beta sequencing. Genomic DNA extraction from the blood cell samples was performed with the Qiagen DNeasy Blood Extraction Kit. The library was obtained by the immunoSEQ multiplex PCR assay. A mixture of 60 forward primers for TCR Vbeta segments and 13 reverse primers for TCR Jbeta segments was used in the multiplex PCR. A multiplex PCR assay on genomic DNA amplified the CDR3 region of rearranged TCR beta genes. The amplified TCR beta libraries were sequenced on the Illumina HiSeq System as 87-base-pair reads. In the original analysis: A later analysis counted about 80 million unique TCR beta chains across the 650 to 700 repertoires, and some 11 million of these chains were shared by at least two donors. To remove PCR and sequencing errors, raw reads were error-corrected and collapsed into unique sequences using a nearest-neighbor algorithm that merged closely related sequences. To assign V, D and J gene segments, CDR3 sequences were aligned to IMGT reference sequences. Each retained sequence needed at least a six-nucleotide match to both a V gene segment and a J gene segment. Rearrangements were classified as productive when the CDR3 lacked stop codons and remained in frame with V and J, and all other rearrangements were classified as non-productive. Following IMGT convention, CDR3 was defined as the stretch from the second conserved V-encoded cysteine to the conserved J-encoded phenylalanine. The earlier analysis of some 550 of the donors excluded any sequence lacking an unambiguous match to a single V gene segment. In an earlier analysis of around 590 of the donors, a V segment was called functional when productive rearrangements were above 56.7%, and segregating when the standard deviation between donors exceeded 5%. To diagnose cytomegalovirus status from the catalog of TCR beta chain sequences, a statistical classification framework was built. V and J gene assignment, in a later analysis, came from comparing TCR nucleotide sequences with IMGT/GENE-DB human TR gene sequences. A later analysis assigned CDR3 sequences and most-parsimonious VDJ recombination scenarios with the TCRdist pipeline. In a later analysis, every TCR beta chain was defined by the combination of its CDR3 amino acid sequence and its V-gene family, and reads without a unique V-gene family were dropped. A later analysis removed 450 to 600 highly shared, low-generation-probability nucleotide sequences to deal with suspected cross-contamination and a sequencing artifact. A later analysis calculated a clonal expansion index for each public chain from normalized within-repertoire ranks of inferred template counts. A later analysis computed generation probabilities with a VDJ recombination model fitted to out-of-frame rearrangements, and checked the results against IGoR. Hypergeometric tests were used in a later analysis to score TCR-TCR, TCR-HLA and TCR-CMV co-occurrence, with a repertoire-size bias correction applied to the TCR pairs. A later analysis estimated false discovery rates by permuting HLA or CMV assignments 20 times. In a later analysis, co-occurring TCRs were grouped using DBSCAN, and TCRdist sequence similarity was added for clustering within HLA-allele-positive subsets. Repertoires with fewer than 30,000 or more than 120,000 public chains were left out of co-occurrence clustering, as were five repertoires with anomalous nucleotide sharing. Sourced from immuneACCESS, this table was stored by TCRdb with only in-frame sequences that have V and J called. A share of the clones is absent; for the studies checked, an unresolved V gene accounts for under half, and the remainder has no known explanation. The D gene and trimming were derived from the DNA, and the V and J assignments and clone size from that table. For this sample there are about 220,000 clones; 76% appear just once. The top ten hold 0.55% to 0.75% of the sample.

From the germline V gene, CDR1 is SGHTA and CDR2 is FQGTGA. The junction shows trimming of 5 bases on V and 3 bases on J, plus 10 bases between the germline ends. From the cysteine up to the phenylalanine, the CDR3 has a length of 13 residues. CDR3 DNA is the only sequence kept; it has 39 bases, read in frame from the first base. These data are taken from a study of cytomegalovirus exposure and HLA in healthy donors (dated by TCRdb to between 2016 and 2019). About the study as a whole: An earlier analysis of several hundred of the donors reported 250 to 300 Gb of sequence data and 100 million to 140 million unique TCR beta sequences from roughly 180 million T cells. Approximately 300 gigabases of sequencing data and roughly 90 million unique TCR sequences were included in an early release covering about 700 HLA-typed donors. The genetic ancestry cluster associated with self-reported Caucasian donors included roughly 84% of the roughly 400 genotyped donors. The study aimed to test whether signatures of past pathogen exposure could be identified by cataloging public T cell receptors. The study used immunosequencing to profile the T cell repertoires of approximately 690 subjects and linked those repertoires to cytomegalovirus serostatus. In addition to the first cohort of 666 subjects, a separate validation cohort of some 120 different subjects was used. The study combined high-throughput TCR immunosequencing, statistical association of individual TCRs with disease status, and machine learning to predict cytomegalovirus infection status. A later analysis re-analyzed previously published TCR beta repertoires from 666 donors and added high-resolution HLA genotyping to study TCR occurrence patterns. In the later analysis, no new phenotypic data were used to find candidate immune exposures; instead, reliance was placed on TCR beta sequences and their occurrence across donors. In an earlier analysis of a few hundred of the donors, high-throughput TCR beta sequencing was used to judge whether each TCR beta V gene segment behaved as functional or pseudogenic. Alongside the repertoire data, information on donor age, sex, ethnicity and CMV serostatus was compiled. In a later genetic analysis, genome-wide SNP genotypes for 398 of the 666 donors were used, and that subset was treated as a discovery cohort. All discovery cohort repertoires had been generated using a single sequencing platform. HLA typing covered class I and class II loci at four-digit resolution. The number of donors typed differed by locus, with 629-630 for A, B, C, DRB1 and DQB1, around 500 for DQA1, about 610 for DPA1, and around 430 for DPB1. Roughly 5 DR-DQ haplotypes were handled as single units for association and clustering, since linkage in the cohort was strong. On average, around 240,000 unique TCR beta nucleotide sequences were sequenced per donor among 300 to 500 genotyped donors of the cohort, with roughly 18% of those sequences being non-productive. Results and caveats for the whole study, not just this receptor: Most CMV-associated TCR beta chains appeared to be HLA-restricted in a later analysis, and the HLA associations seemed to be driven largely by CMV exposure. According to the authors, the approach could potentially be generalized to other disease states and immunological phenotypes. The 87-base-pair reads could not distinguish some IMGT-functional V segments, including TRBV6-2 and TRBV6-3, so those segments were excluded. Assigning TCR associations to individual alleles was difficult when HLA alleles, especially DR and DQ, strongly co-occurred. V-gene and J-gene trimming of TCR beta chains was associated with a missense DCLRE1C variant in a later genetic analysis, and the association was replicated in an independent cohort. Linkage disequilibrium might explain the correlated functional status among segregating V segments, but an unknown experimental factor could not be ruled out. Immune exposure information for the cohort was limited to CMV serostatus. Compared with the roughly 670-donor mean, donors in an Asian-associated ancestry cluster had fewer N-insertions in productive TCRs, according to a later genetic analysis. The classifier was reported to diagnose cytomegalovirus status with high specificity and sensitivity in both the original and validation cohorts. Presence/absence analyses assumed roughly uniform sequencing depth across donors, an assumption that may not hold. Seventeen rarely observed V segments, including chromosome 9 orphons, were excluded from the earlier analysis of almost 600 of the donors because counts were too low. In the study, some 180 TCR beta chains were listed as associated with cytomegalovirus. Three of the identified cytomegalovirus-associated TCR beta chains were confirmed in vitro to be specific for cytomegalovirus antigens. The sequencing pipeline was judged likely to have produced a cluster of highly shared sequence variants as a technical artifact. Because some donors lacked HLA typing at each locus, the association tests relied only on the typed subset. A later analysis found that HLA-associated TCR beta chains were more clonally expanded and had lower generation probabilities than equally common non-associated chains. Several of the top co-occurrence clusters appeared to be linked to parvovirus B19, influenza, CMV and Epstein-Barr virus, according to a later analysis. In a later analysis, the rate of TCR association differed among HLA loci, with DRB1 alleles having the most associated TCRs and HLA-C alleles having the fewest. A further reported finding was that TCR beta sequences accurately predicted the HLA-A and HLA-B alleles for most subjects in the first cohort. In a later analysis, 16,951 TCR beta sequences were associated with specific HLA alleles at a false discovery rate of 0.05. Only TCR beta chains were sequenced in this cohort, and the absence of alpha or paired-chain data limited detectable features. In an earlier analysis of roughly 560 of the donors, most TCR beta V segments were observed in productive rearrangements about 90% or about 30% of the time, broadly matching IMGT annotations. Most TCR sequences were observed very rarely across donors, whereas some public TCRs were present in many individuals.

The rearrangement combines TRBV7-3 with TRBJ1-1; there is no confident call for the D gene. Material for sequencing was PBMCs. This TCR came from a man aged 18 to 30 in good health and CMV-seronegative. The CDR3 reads CASSLEVDTEAFF. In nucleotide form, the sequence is TGTGCCAGCAGCCTTGAGGTGGACACTGAAGCTTTCTTT. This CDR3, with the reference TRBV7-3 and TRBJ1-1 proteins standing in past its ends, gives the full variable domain GAGVSQTPSNKVTEKGKYVELRCDPISGHTALYWYRQSLGQGPEFLIYFQGTGAADDSGLPNDRFFAVRPEGSVSTLKIQRTERGDSAVYLCASSLEVDTEAFFGQGTRLTVV.